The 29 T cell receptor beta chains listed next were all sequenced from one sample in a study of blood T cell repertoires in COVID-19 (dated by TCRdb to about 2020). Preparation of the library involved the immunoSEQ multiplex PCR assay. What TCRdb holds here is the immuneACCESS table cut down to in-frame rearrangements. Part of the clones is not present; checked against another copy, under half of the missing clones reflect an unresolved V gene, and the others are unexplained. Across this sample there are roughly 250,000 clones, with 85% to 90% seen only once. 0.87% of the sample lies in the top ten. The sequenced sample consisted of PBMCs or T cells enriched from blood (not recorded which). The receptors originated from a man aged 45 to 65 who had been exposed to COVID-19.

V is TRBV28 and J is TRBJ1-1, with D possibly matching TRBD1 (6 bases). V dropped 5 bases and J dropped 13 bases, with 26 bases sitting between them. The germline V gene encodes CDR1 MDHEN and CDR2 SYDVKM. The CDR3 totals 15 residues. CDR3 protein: CASSPLDWATGLHFF. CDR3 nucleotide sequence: TGTGCCAGCAGTCCCCTAGATTGGGCCACAGGGCTTCATTTCTTT.

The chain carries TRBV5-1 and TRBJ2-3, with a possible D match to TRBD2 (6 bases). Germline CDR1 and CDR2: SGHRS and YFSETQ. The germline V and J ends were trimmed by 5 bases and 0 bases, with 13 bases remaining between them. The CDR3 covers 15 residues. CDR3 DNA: TGCGCCAGCAGTAGGGCGGGGCCTAGCACAGATACGCAGTATTTT. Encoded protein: CASSRAGPSTDTQYF.

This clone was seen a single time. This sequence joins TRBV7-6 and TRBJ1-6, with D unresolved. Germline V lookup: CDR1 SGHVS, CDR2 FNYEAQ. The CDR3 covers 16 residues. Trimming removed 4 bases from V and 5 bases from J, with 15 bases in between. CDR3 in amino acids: CASSSHPRFDNSPLHF. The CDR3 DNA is TGTGCCAGCAGCTCGCACCCGAGGTTCGATAATTCACCCCTCCACTTT. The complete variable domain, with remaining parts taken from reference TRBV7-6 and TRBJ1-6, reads GAGVSQSPRYKVTKRGQDVALRCDPISGHVSLYWYRQALGQGPEFLTYFNYEAQQDKSGLPNDRFSAERPEGSISTLTIQRTEQRDSAMYRCASSSHPRFDNSPLHFGNGTRLTVT.

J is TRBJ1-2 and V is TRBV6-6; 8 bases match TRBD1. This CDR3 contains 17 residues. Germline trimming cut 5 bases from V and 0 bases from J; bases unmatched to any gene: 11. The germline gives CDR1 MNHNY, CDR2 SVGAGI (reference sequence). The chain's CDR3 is CASSPTRQGLANYGYTF. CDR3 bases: TGTGCCAGCAGTCCCACCCGACAGGGGTTGGCTAACTATGGCTACACCTTC.

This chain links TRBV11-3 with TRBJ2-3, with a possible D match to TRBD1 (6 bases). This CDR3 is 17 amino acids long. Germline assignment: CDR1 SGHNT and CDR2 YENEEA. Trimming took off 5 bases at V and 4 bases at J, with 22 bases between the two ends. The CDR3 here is CASSPPGVDRRSDTQYF. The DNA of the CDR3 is TGTGCCAGCAGCCCACCCGGAGTAGACAGGCGGTCAGATACGCAGTATTTT.

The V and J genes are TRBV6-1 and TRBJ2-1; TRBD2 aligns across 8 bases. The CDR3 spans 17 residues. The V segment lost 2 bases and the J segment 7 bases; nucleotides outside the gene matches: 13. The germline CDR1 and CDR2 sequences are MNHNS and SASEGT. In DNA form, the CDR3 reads TGTGCCAGCAGTGAATTGGTATCGGGGGGGGCCGGGAATGAGCAGTTCTTC. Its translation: CASSELVSGGAGNEQFF.

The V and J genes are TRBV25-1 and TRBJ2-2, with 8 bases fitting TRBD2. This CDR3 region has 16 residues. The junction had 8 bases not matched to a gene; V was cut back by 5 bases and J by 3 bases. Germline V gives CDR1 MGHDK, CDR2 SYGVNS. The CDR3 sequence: CASSNPGTRHTGELFF. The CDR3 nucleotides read TGTGCCAGCAGTAACCCCGGGACTAGACACACCGGGGAGCTGTTTTTT.

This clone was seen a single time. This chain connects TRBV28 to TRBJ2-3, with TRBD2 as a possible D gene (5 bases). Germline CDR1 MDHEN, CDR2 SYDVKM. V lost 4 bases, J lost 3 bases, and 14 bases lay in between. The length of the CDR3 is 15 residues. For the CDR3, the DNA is TGTGCCAGCAGTTCCCAAAGCGGATTTACAGATACGCAGTATTTT. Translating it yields CASSSQSGFTDTQYF.

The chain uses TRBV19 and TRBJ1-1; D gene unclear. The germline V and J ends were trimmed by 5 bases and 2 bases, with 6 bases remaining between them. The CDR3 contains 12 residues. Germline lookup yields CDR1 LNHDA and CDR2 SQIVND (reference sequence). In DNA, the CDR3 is TGTGCCAGTAGTCTCTACAACACTGAAGCTTTCTTT. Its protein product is CASSLYNTEAFF.

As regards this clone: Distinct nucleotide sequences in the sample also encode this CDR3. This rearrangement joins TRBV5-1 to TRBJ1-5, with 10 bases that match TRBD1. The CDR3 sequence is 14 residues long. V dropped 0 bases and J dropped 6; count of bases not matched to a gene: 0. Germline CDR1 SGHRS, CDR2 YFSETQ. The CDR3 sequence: CASSLGTGGQPQHF. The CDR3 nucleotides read TGCGCCAGCAGCTTGGGGACAGGGGGTCAGCCCCAGCATTTT.

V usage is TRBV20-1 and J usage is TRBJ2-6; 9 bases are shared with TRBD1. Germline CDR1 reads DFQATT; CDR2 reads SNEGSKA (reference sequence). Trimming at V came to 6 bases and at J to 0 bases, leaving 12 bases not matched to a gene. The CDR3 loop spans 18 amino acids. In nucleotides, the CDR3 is TGCAGTGCGAGTAGGACAGGGGCTCTTATCTCTGGGGCCAACGTCCTGACTTTC. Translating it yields CSASRTGALISGANVLTF.

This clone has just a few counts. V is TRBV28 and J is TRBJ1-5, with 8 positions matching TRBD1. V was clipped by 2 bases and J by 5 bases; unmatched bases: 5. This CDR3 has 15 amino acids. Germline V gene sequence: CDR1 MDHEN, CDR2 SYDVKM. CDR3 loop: CASSLQGQGYQPQHF. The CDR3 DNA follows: TGTGCCAGCAGTTTACAAGGACAGGGATATCAGCCCCAGCATTTT.

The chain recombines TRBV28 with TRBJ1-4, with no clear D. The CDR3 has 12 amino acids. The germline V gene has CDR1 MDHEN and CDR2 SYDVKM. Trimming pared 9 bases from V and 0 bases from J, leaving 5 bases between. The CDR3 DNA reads TGTGCCAGGTCTGCAACTAATGAAAAACTGTTTTTT. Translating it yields CARSATNEKLFF.

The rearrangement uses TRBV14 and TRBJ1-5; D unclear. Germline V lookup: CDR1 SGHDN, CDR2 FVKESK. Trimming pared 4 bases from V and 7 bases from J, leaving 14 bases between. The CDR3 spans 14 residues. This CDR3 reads CASSPSLGEQPQHF. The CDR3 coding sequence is TGTGCCAGCAGCCCCTCCTTAGGAGAACAGCCCCAGCATTTT.

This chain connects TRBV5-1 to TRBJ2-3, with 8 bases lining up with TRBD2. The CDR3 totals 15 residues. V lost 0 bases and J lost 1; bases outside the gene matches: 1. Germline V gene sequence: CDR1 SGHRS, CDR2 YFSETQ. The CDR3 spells CASSLGSGGTDTQYF. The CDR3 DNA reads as TGCGCCAGCAGCTTGGGTAGCGGGGGCACAGATACGCAGTATTTT.

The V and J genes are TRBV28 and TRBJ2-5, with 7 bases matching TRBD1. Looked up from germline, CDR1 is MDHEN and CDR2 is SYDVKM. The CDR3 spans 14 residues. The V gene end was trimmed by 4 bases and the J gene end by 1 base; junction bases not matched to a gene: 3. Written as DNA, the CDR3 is TGTGCCAGCAGTTCACGACAGGGCCAAGAGACCCAGTACTTC. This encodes CASSSRQGQETQYF.

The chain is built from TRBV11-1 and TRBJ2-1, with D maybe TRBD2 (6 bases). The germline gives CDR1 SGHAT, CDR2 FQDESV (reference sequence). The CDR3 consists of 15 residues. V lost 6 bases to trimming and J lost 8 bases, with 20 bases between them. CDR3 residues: CASRRGGSGLYEQFF. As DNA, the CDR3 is TGTGCCAGCAGGAGAGGAGGGTCAGGTCTCTATGAGCAGTTCTTC.

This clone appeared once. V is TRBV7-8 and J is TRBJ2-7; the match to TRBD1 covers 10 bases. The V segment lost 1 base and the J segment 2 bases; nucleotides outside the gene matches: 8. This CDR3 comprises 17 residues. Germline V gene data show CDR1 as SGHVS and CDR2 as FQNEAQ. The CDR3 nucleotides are TGTGCCAGCAGCTTAGAGTTTTGGACAGGGGGAACCTACGAGCAGTACGTC. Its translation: CASSLEFWTGGTYEQYV.

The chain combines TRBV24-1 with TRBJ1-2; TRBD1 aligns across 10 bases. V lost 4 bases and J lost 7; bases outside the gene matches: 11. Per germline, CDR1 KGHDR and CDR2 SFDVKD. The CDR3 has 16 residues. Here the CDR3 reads CATSDPGQGEIFGYTF. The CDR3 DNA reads TGTGCCACCAGTGACCCCGGACAGGGGGAAATATTTGGCTACACCTTC.

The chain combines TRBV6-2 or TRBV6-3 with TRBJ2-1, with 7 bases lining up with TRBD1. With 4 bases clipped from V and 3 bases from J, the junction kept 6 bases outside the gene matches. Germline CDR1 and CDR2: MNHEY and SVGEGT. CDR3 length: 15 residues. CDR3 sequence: CASSSHRGDYNEQFF. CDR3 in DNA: TGTGCCAGCAGTTCCCACAGGGGAGACTACAATGAGCAGTTCTTC.

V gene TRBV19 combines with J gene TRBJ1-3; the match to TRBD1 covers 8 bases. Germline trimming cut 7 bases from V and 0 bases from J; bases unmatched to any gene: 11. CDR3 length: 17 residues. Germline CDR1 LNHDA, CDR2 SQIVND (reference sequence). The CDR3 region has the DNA TGTGCCAGTAATCCCGGACAGGGTCTAAGCTCTGGAAACACCATATATTTT. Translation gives CASNPGQGLSSGNTIYF. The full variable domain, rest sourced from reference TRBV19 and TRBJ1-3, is DGGITQSPKYLFRKEGQNVTLSCEQNLNHDAMYWYRQDPGQGLRLIYYSQIVNDFQKGDIAEGYSVSREKKESFPLTVTSAQKNPTAFYLCASNPGQGLSSGNTIYFGEGSWLTVV.

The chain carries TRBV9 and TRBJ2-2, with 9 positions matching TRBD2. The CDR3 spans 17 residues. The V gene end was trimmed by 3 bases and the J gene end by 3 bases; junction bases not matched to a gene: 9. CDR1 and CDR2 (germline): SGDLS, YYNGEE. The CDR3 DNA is TGTGCCAGCAGCGAAGAGACCGGGACTAGCTACACCGGGGAGCTGTTTTTT. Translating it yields CASSEETGTSYTGELFF. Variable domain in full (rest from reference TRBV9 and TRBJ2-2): DSGVTQTPKHLITATGQRVTLRCSPRSGDLSVYWYQQSLDQGLQFLIQYYNGEERAKGNILERFSAQQFPDLHSELNLSSLELGDSALYFCASSEETGTSYTGELFFGEGSRLTVL.

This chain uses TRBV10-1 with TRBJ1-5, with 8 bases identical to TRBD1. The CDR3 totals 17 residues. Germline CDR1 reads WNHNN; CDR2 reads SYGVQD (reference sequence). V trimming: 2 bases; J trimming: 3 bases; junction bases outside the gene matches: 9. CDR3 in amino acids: CASSEGTGRVSNQPQHF. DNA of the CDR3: TGCGCCAGCAGTGAGGGGACAGGTAGGGTGTCCAATCAGCCCCAGCATTTT.

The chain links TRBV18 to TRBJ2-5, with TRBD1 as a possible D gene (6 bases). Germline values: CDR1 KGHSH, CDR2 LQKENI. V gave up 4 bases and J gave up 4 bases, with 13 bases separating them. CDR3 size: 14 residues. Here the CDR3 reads CASSHTGFGETQYF. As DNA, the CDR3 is TGTGCCAGCTCACATACAGGGTTTGGAGAGACCCAGTACTTC.

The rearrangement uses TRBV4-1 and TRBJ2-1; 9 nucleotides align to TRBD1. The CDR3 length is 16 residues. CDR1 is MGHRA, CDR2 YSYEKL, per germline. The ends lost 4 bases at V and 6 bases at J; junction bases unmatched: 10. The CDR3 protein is CASSLGTGNPINEQFF. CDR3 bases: TGCGCCAGCAGCCTAGGGACAGGGAATCCAATCAATGAGCAGTTCTTC.

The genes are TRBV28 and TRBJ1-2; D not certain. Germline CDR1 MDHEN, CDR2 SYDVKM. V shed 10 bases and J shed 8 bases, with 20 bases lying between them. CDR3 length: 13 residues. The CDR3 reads CATEGSLMGGYTF. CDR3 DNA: TGTGCCACTGAGGGTTCGCTTATGGGCGGCTACACCTTC.

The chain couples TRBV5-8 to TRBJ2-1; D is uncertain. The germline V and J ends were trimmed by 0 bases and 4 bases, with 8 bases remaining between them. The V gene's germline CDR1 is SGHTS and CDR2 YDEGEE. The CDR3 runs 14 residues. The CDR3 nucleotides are TGTGCCAGCAGCTTGGCGATCCGGTACAATGAGCAGTTCTTC. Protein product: CASSLAIRYNEQFF.

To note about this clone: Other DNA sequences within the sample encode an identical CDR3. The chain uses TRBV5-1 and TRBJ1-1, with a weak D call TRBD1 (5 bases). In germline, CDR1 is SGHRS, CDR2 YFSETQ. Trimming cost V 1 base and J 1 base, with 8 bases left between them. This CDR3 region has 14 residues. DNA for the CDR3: TGCGCCAGCAGCTTGCAGGGCGGGAACACTGAAGCTTTCTTT. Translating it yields CASSLQGGNTEAFF.

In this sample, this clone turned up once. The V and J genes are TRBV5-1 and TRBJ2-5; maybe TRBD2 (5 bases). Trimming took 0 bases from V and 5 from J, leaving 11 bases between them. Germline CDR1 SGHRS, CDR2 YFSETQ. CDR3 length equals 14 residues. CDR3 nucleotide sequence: TGCGCCAGCAGCTTGGCCTTGGGAGTGGAGACCCAGTACTTC. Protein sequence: CASSLALGVETQYF. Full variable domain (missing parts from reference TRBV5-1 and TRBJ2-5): KAGVTQTPRYLIKTRGQQVTLSCSPISGHRSVSWYQQTPGQGLQFLFEYFSETQRNKGNFPGRFSGRQFSNSRSEMNVSTLELGDSALYLCASSLALGVETQYFGPGTRLLVL.